Listed below are T cell receptor beta chains from one sample, sequenced in a study of blood T cell repertoires in COVID-19. Profiled with immunoSEQ multiplex PCR; TCRdb holds only in-frame clones, not every one. The top ten hold under 2% of the sample, which has around 200,000 clones, about nine tenths seen once. The sample consisted of peripheral blood. The receptors were sampled from a man aged 18 to 35 with active or convalescent COVID-19. The CDR3 runs from the conserved cysteine through the conserved F or W. Each record gives: D gene, J gene, V gene, clone size, CDR3 DNA, CDR3 protein. A D gene is named only where the DNA matches it firmly. Not all rows give a size; the values are once, few, many and, for expanded clones, a class.

. TRBJ1-1 TRBV14 . TGTGCCAGCAGCCAACAAATGAACACTGAAGCTTTCTTT CASSQQMNTEAFF
. TRBJ1-5 TRBV19 . TGTGCCAGTCGTGTATTCGGAGATACTAATCAGCCCCAGCATTTT CASRVFGDTNQPQHF
TRBD1 TRBJ1-1 TRBV5-1 . TGCGCCAGCAGCCCCTGGACAGGAGTTGAAGCTTTCTTT CASSPWTGVEAFF
TRBD1 TRBJ2-7 TRBV9 . TGTGCCAGCAGCTCATCAGTGGACAGGTCTTCCTACGAGCAGTACTTC CASSSSVDRSSYEQYF
. TRBJ2-7 TRBV2 . TGTGCCAGCAGTGGCGGCAGGGAGGAGAGTGAGCAGTACTTC CASSGGREESEQYF
. TRBJ2-7 TRBV12-3/TRBV12-4 . TGTGCCAGCAGTTTTTTCGGGGTCGAGCAGTACTTC CASSFFGVEQYF
TRBD2 TRBJ2-3 TRBV6-6 once TGTGCCAGCACCGCGAGACCGGGACTAGCGGCAGATACGCAGTATTTT CASTARPGLAADTQYF
TRBD2 TRBJ2-7 TRBV6-5 . TGTGCCGTCCGGACTAGCGGGAGACCCTACGAGCAGTACTTC CAVRTSGRPYEQYF
. TRBJ2-3 TRBV27 . TGTGCCAGCAGTTCTGGTTGGGGCCAAGGAACAGATACGCAGTATTTT CASSSGWGQGTDTQYF
. TRBJ2-6 TRBV3-1/TRBV3-2 . TGTGCCAGCAGCCAAGGAGGGTTTAATGGGGCCAACGTCCTGACTTTC CASSQGGFNGANVLTF
TRBD1 TRBJ1-1 TRBV27 . TGTGCCAGCAGACGACAGGGAGGGAACACTGAAGCTTTCTTT CASRRQGGNTEAFF
TRBD2 TRBJ2-3 TRBV7-8 . TGTGCCAGCAGCTTAGATTGGGGTAGCGGGGCCAGCACAGATACGCAGTATTTT CASSLDWGSGASTDTQYF
. TRBJ2-2 TRBV4-3 . TGCGCCAGCAGCCCGCAGGCTCTAGCCGGCACCGGGGAGCTGTTTTTT CASSPQALAGTGELFF
TRBD1 TRBJ1-5 TRBV12-5 . TGTGCTAGTGGTAAGGGACAGGGGGCTTCTCAATCGGAGCCCCAGCATTTT CASGKGQGASQSEPQHF
TRBD1 TRBJ1-1 TRBV7-8 . TGTGCCAGCAGCCCCATTCAGGGGGACAGGGGAGCTTTCTTT CASSPIQGDRGAFF
TRBD2 TRBJ2-5 TRBV24-1 . TGTGCCACCAGTGATGTAGCGGGAAAGGAGACCCAGTACTTC CATSDVAGKETQYF
. TRBJ2-1 TRBV19 once TGTGCCAGTAGTATCGTTGCGGCAAATGAGCAGTTCTTC CASSIVAANEQFF
. TRBJ2-2 TRBV10-2 . TGCGCCAGCATCCCCAGGGCGAACACCGGGGAGCTGTTTTTT CASIPRANTGELFF
TRBD1 TRBJ2-2 TRBV6-5 . TGTGCCAGCAGACCCGAAACAGGGGGCCCCGGGGAGCTGTTTTTT CASRPETGGPGELFF
TRBD2 TRBJ2-5 TRBV7-9 . TGTGCCAGCAGCTTAATTAGCGGGGCGGAGACCCAGTACTTC CASSLISGAETQYF
. TRBJ1-1 TRBV12-3/TRBV12-4 . TGTGCCAGCAGTTTAGGGTTGGGGCACGCTTTCTTT CASSLGLGHAFF
TRBD2 TRBJ2-1 TRBV5-4 . TGTGCCAGCAGTGCGGAAACCGTAGCGGGAGGGCTGGATGAGCAGTTCTTC CASSAETVAGGLDEQFF
. TRBJ2-2 TRBV2 . TGTGCCAGCAGTGAAGCTCCGACTATTCTGAGGGAGCTGTTTTTT CASSEAPTILRELFF
. TRBJ1-1 TRBV18 . TGTGCCAGCTCACTCGGACATGCGAACACTGAAGCTTTCTTT CASSLGHANTEAFF
. TRBJ2-7 TRBV3-1/TRBV3-2 . TGTGCCAGCAGCCAAGTTCCCGAGGGCGAGCAGTACTTC CASSQVPEGEQYF
. TRBJ1-1 TRBV7-9 . TGTGCCAGCAGCTTATCACAAGGACAACGAAACTTT CASSLSQGQRNF
. TRBJ2-2 TRBV5-1 . TGCGCCAGCAGCTGGGTAGGGGGTAAGAACACCGGGGAGCTGTTTTTT CASSWVGGKNTGELFF
. TRBJ1-5 TRBV6-1 . TGTGCCAGCAGTGAACAGAGCAATCAGCCCCAGCATTTT CASSEQSNQPQHF
TRBD1 TRBJ2-7 TRBV5-1 . TGCGCCAGCCGTGAAGGGGGCGCCTCCTACGAGCAGTACTTC CASREGGASYEQYF
. TRBJ2-5 TRBV6-2/TRBV6-3 . TGTGCCAGCAGTTGGCGGAGAGGTGGGGAGACCCAGTACTTC CASSWRRGGETQYF
TRBD2 TRBJ2-1 TRBV7-2 . TGTGCCAGCAGCCTCGCCGCAGGGACTAGCGACGGCGATGAGCAGTTCTTC CASSLAAGTSDGDEQFF
. TRBJ1-2 TRBV5-4 . TGTGCCAGCAGCTTGTTGGGCATTGGCTACACCTTC CASSLLGIGYTF
TRBD2 TRBJ2-3 TRBV6-5 . TGTGCCAGCAGCTATAGCGGGACCACTGATACGCAGTATTTT CASSYSGTTDTQYF
. TRBJ1-3 TRBV19 . TGTGCCAGTAGTAAAGCGGACCTCTCTGGAAACACCATATATTTT CASSKADLSGNTIYF
. TRBJ1-2 TRBV27 . TGTGCCAGCAGTTCCTACCAGGGAGGGAACTATGGCTACACCTTC CASSSYQGGNYGYTF
. TRBJ1-2 TRBV6-5 few TGTGCCAGCATGGACAGAAACTATGGCTACACCTTC CASMDRNYGYTF
TRBD1 TRBJ2-7 TRBV3-1/TRBV3-2 . TGTGCCAGCAGCCCGACAGGGCGGTCCTACGAGCAGTACTTC CASSPTGRSYEQYF